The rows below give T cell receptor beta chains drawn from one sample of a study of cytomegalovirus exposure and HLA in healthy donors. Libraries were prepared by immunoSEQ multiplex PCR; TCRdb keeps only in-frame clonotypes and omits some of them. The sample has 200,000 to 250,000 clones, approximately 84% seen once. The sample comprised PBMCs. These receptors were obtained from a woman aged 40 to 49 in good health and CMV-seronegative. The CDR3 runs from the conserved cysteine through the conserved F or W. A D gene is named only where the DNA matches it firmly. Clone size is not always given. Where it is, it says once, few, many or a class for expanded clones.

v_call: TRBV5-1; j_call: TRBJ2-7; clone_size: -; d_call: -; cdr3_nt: TGCGCCAGCAGCTTGGGGGGGCCCCCCTCCTACGAGCAGTACTTC; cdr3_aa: CASSLGGPPSYEQYF
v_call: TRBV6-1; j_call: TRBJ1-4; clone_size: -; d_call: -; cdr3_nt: TGTGCCATCCACGCAGGTATTAATGAAAAACTGTTTTTT; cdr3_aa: CAIHAGINEKLFF
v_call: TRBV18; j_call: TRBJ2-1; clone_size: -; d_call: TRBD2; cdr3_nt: TGTGCCAGCTCTCAGCGGGGGACGGAGGACAATGAGCAGTTCTTC; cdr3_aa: CASSQRGTEDNEQFF
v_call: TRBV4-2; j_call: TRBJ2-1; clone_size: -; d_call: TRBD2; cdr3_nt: TGTGCCAGCAGCCAAGTGGGAAGCGGGGTTGATGAGCAGTTCTTC; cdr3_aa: CASSQVGSGVDEQFF
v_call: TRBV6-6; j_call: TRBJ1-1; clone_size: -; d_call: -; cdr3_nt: TGTGCCAGCAGACAGGGAGTGACTGAAGCTTTCTTT; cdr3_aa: CASRQGVTEAFF
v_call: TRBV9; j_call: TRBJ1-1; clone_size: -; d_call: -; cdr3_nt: TGTGCCAGCAGCTCCCGTGTGAACACTGAAGCTTTCTTT; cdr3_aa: CASSSRVNTEAFF
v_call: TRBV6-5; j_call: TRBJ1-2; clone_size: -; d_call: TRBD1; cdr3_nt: TGTGCCAGCAGCCCTACAGGGGGTGAAGGCTACACCTTC; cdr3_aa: CASSPTGGEGYTF
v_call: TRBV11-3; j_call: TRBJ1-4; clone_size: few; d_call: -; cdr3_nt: TGTGCCAGCAGCTCGAGTAGGGATTCAAGGGAGGAAAAACTGTTTTTT; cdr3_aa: CASSSSRDSREEKLFF
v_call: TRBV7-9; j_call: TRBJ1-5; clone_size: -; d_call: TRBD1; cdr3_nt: TGTGCCAGCAGCTTAGCCGCCGGGACAGGGGTGCAGCCCCAGCATTTT; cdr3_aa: CASSLAAGTGVQPQHF
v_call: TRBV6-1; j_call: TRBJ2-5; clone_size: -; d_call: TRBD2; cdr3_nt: TGTGCCAGCAGTGCTCTAGCGGGGACCCAAGAGACCCAGTACTTC; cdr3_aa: CASSALAGTQETQYF
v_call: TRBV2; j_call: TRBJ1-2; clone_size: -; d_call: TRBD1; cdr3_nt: TGTGCCAGCAGTAGACAGGGTGGGACTGGGGAGAATGGCTACACCTTC; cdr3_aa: CASSRQGGTGENGYTF
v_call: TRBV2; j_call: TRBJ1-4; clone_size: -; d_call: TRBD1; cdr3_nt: TGTGCCAGCAGCGGCGGGACAGGGGGCGGGGAAAAACTGTTTTTT; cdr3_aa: CASSGGTGGGEKLFF
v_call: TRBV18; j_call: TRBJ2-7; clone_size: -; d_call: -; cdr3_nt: TGTGCCAGCTCACCCAGCCGGGACTCTTACGAGCAGTACTTC; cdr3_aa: CASSPSRDSYEQYF
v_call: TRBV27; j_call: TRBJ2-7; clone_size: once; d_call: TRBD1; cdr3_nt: TGTGCCAGCAGTTTAGGGGGACAGTTGACCTACGAGCAGTACTTC; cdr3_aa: CASSLGGQLTYEQYF